This TCR beta chain was profiled in a study of cytotoxic CD8 clonotypes in ibrutinib-treated CLL. The targeted sequencing depth was 1 in 200,000 to 1 in 1 million T cells. Clones were read by immunoSEQ multiplex PCR, and TCRdb kept only the in-frame ones, dropping some. The top ten clones hold 25% to 30% of a sample with 130,000 or so clones, around three quarters of them seen once. There are 14 residues in the CDR3. V was pared by 6 bases and J by 1 base, with 13 bases between. The germline V gene encodes CDR1 MDHEN and CDR2 SYDVKM. The chain joins TRBV28 to TRBJ2-7; no clear D gene. The source of this sequence is a human donor with chronic lymphocytic leukemia. Sequences were derived from PBMCs, sampled after 12 months of ibrutinib treatment. CDR3 DNA sequence: TGTGCCAGCAGCCCTAAGACAACTTCCTACGAGCAGTACTTC. Translated: CASSPKTTSYEQYF. Full variable domain (rest looked up from reference TRBV28 and TRBJ2-7): DVKVTQSSRYLVKRTGEKVFLECVQDMDHENMFWYRQDPGLGLRLIYFSYDVKMKEKGDIPEGYSVSREKKERFSLILESASTNQTSMYLCASSPKTTSYEQYFGPGTRLTVT.